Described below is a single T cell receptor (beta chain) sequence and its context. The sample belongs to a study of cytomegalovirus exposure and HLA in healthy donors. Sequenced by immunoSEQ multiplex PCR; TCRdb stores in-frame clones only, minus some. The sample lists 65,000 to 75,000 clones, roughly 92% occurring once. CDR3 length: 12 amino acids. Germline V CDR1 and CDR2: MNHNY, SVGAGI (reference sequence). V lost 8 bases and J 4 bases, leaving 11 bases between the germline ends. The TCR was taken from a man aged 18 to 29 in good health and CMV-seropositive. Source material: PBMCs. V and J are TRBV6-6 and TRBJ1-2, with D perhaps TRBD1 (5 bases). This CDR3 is CASDGGSYGYTF. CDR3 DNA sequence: TGTGCCAGCGACGGGGGTTCCTATGGCTACACCTTC.